The rows below give T cell receptor beta chains drawn from one sample of a study of T cell responses to AZD1222 COVID-19 vaccine. Profiled with immunoSEQ multiplex PCR; TCRdb holds only in-frame clones, not every one. The repertoire includes roughly 140,000 clones, just under 95% of them detected once, and roughly 12% sits in the top ten. Sequenced material: peripheral blood, taken after recovery from COVID-19. These receptor sequences come from an adult who had recovered from COVID-19. CDR3s include the opening cysteine and the closing phenylalanine or tryptophan. The D gene is left open where the match is weak. Clone size is given for some rows only: seen once, a few or many times, or a class if the clone is expanded.

d_call j_call clone_size v_call cdr3_nt cdr3_aa
. TRBJ1-1 . TRBV21-1 TGTGCCATCGGGGGGCGATGGAACACTGAAGCTTTCTTT CAIGGRWNTEAFF
TRBD1 TRBJ2-7 . TRBV13 TGTGCCAGCAGCTTCCGACAGGGCTACGAGCAGTACTTC CASSFRQGYEQYF
TRBD1 TRBJ1-5 . TRBV5-1 TGCGCCAGCAGCATTGGACAGGGGGACCAGCCCCAGCATTTT CASSIGQGDQPQHF
TRBD1 TRBJ1-6 . TRBV7-3 TGTGCCAGCAGCTTACAGGGGGCAGGTTCACCCCTCCACTTT CASSLQGAGSPLHF
. TRBJ1-1 . TRBV9 TGTGCCAGCAGCGTAATGCCGGGGGCCCTGAACACTGAAGCTTTCTTT CASSVMPGALNTEAFF
TRBD1 TRBJ1-2 . TRBV9 TGTGCCAGCAGCCCTTCGACAGGGGCCTATGGCTACACCTTC CASSPSTGAYGYTF
. TRBJ1-6 . TRBV27 TGTGCCAGCAGTTTAGGGTATAATTCACCCCTCCACTTT CASSLGYNSPLHF
. TRBJ2-5 . TRBV7-9 TGTGCCAGCAGCCCGGGACGGGCCCAAGGGACCCAGTACTTC CASSPGRAQGTQYF
TRBD1 TRBJ1-5 . TRBV5-8 TGTGCCAGCAGCCCGACAGGGGTTTATAGCAATCAGCCCCAGCATTTT CASSPTGVYSNQPQHF
TRBD2 TRBJ2-7 . TRBV13 TGTGCCAGCAGCGAGACAACTAGCGGGAGTTCCTCCTACGAGCAGTACTTC CASSETTSGSSSYEQYF
TRBD2 TRBJ2-1 . TRBV6-2/TRBV6-3 TGTGCCAGCAGTTACGCTAGCGGGAGTTATGAGCAGTTCTTC CASSYASGSYEQFF
TRBD1 TRBJ2-7 . TRBV11-2 TGTGCCAGCAGCTTAAACCGCAGGGGGCACGAGCAGTACTTC CASSLNRRGHEQYF
TRBD1 TRBJ1-1 few TRBV30 TGTGCCTGGAGTCGGACAGGGTTATCATGGAACACTGAAGCTTTCTTT CAWSRTGLSWNTEAFF
. TRBJ2-7 . TRBV21-1 TGTGCCAGCAGCAAGCGGACTAGCCTCCAGGATTACGAGCAGTACTTC CASSKRTSLQDYEQYF
. TRBJ1-6 . TRBV18 TGTGCCAGCTCACCAGGGGTACTCGATTCACCCCTCCACTTT CASSPGVLDSPLHF
. TRBJ1-2 . TRBV28 TGTGCCAGCAGCCCTTCGGGGGGTCTGGGCTATGGCTACACCTTC CASSPSGGLGYGYTF
TRBD1 TRBJ2-5 . TRBV24-1 TGTGCCACCAGTGATCCCGGGACAGCTGAAGAGACCCAGTACTTC CATSDPGTAEETQYF
TRBD1 TRBJ1-2 . TRBV28 TGTGCCAGCAGTTCTAGGACAGGGAACTATGGCTACACCTTC CASSSRTGNYGYTF
TRBD1 TRBJ2-7 once TRBV2 TGTGCCATCAGGGACAGGTGGTTGTACGAGCAGTACTTC CAIRDRWLYEQYF
. TRBJ1-2 . TRBV5-4 TGTGCCAGCAGCTTCAGACAGGACGACTATGGCTACACCTTC CASSFRQDDYGYTF
TRBD2 TRBJ2-3 . TRBV15 TGTGCCACCCGGACAGCGGGAGGGCCCACAGATACGCAGTATTTT CATRTAGGPTDTQYF
TRBD2 TRBJ2-3 few TRBV24-1 TGTGCCACCAGTGATCCCCTTAGCGGGAGGGGAGATACGCAGTATTTT CATSDPLSGRGDTQYF
TRBD1 TRBJ2-5 . TRBV14 TGTGCCAGCAGCCAAGCTCTGGGACAGGGAAGGGCTGCGCAAGAGACCCAGTACTTC CASSQALGQGRAAQETQYF
. TRBJ2-3 . TRBV18 TGTGCCAGCTCACTTGGTTTCGACACAGATACGCAGTATTTT CASSLGFDTDTQYF
. TRBJ2-5 once TRBV7-2 TGTGCCAGCAGCCAGAAAGGGGCCTTTATCCAAGAGACCCAGTACTTC CASSQKGAFIQETQYF
. TRBJ2-2 . TRBV3-1/TRBV3-2 TGTGCCAGCAGGCTTAGGGGTTATTCCGGGGAGCTGTTTTTT CASRLRGYSGELFF
. TRBJ2-3 . TRBV12-3/TRBV12-4 TGTGCCAGCAGTAGACAGGCCACAGATACGCAGTATTTT CASSRQATDTQYF
TRBD1 TRBJ2-3 . TRBV18 TGTGCCAGCTCACCGGGGACAGGGGCACTTAGGCCGACAGATACGCAGTATTTT CASSPGTGALRPTDTQYF
. TRBJ2-1 . TRBV28 TGTGCCAGCAGTTTACCAGACACGTACAATGAGCAGTTCTTC CASSLPDTYNEQFF
. TRBJ1-4 . TRBV2 TGTGCCAGCAGGTGGGGAGCAGGGCGTAATGAAAAACTGTTTTTT CASRWGAGRNEKLFF
. TRBJ2-7 once TRBV25-1 TGTGCCAGCAGCAGACTGCCCTACGAGCAGTACTTC CASSRLPYEQYF
. TRBJ1-1 . TRBV9 TGTGCCAGCAGCGTAGGGTCGAACACTGAAGCTTTCTTT CASSVGSNTEAFF
. TRBJ2-1 . TRBV27 TGTGCCAGCAGTTCCAACTACAATGAGCAGTTCTTC CASSSNYNEQFF
. TRBJ2-1 . TRBV4-2 TGTGCCAGCAGCCAAGAGGTTCTATCCTCCTTGGATGAGCAGTTCTTC CASSQEVLSSLDEQFF
TRBD1 TRBJ1-2 . TRBV2 TGTGCCAGCAGCATTACCAGGGGGGCCAGGGAATCGTATGGCTACACCTTC CASSITRGARESYGYTF
TRBD2 TRBJ2-1 . TRBV18 TGTGCCAGCTCACCACCCCTAGCGGGGAGCTATGAGCAGTTCTTC CASSPPLAGSYEQFF
. TRBJ2-7 . TRBV27 TGTGCCAGCAGTTTAGTCCAAACACTCTCGCGGTCTGATGGGGCCGAGCAGTACTTC CASSLVQTLSRSDGAEQYF
TRBD1 TRBJ2-7 . TRBV7-8 TGTGCCAGCAGCCCGAACCGGGACAGGGGGCGCGGTGAGCAGTACTTC CASSPNRDRGRGEQYF
TRBD1 TRBJ2-5 . TRBV3-1/TRBV3-2 TGTGCCAGCAGCCAAGAGCAGGGGGCTTATGAGACCCAGTACTTC CASSQEQGAYETQYF
TRBD2 TRBJ2-2 few TRBV10-2 TGCGCCAGCAGTGGACTAGCGGGAGGGGGCACCGGGGAGCTGTTTTTT CASSGLAGGGTGELFF
. TRBJ2-3 . TRBV14 TGTGCCAGCAGCCTAAGTCCTCTGATCTCGGGGGACACAGATACGCAGTATTTT CASSLSPLISGDTDTQYF
. TRBJ2-3 . TRBV9 TGTGCCAGCAGCTCGAGTGGTATCACAGATACGCAGTATTTT CASSSSGITDTQYF
TRBD2 TRBJ2-1 . TRBV28 TGTGCCAGCAGTTTTAGGCCGGGACTAGCGGGAGTTGGGAGTTTCAATGAGCAGTTCTTC CASSFRPGLAGVGSFNEQFF
TRBD2 TRBJ2-2 . TRBV7-6 TGTGCCAGCAGCTCACGACTAGCGGGAGTACCTAACACCGGGGAGCTGTTTTTT CASSSRLAGVPNTGELFF
. TRBJ2-2 . TRBV5-1 TGCGCCAGCAGCTTGTTATTTCCTAACACCGGGGAGCTGTTTTTT CASSLLFPNTGELFF
TRBD1 TRBJ1-2 few TRBV7-9 TGTGCCAGCAGCACAGGACAGGCGCCGGGTTTTAACTATGGCTACACCTTC CASSTGQAPGFNYGYTF
TRBD1 TRBJ2-7 . TRBV5-4 TGTGCCAGCAGCTCCGACAGGGGATACGAGCAGTACTTC CASSSDRGYEQYF
TRBD1 TRBJ1-5 . TRBV19 TGTGCCAGTAACTTCGACAGGGTAGCCGATCAGCCCCAGCATTTT CASNFDRVADQPQHF
TRBD1 TRBJ2-7 . TRBV14 TGTGCCAGCAGCCTCAGAGCCGGGACAGGGCGGGGGCAGTACTTC CASSLRAGTGRGQYF
TRBD2 TRBJ2-7 . TRBV6-5 TGTGCCAGCGCCGGGACTAGCGGGAGAGGTGAGCAGTACTTC CASAGTSGRGEQYF
. TRBJ1-2 few TRBV5-1 TGCGCCAGCAGCAAAGAACAGGGTGGTGGCTACACCTTC CASSKEQGGGYTF
. TRBJ1-1 once TRBV6-5 TGTGCCAGCAGTTACTCGGCCGGGCAGGGAGCTTTCTTT CASSYSAGQGAFF
TRBD2 TRBJ2-4 . TRBV28 TGTGCCAGCAGTTTCAGCGGGAGGGGACACATTCAGTACTTC CASSFSGRGHIQYF